The 29 T cell receptor beta chains below come from one sample, sequenced in a study of shared clonotypes between healthy human individuals. Here immunoSEQ multiplex PCR was the method, and the copy in TCRdb shows in-frame clones only, minus some. The sample holds approximately 1,000,000 clones, approximately 78% seen once. The sample was memory CD4+ T cells from PBMCs. Subset: CD45RA-negative fraction. The source is a man younger than 35 in good health. Some clones in this sample may be carry-over from other donors' samples.

The genes are TRBV7-2 and TRBJ2-5, with 9 positions matching TRBD2. The CDR3 is 16 residues long. Germline lookup yields CDR1 SGHTA and CDR2 FQGNSA. Trimming at V came to 5 bases and at J to 5 bases, leaving 12 bases not matched to a gene. CDR3 nucleotides: TGTGCCAGCAGCATCCGGCTAGCGGGAACGGGCGAGACCCAGTACTTC. Translation gives CASSIRLAGTGETQYF.

The chain joins TRBV5-4 to TRBJ1-4, with D unclear. CDR1 and CDR2 (germline): SGHNT, YYREEE (reference sequence). Trimming stripped 4 bases from V and 0 bases from J, with 7 bases between. This CDR3 has 14 amino acids. This CDR3 reads CASSETATNEKLFF. The CDR3 bases are TGTGCCAGCAGCGAAACAGCAACTAATGAAAAACTGTTTTTT. Using reference TRBV5-4 and TRBJ1-4 for the parts outside the CDR3, the full variable domain is ETGVTQSPTHLIKTRGQQVTLRCSSQSGHNTVSWYQQALGQGPQFIFQYYREEENGRGNFPPRFSGLQFPNYSSELNVNALELDDSALYLCASSETATNEKLFFGSGTQLSVL.

This clone was found once. The rearrangement joins TRBV6-5 to TRBJ2-1; 7 bases match TRBD2. The CDR3 consists of 16 residues. V trimming: 0 bases; J trimming: 6 bases; junction bases outside the gene matches: 8. Germline values: CDR1 MNHEY, CDR2 SVGAGI. In DNA, the CDR3 is TGTGCCAGCAGTTACTCGGGGAGGGTAGCGGGCAATGAGCAGTTCTTC. Its protein product is CASSYSGRVAGNEQFF.

The rearrangement links TRBV19 to TRBJ1-4; D not resolved. Germline loops: CDR1 LNHDA, CDR2 SQIVND (reference sequence). V lost 4 bases to trimming and J lost 7 bases, with 10 bases between them. This CDR3 region has 13 residues. In DNA form, the CDR3 reads TGTGCCAGTAGTAGGTGGGGAGTTGAAAAACTGTTTTTT. Protein sequence: CASSRWGVEKLFF.

With respect to this clone: Its ends do not fully match the called genes, so a read error is possible. The V call is TRBV5-6, the J call TRBJ1-1; possibly TRBD1 for D (5 bases). The CDR3 totals 13 residues. Germline assignment: CDR1 SGHDT and CDR2 YYEEEE. Here the CDR3 reads CASSLVAERTPVF. As DNA, the CDR3 is TGTGCCAGCAGCTTGGTAGCGGAGAGGACACCAGTCTTT.

The chain couples TRBV7-2 to TRBJ1-2; D is perhaps TRBD1 (6 bases). This CDR3 comprises 13 residues. V was shortened by 5 bases and J by 6 bases, with 13 bases between the two germline ends. Per the germline V gene, CDR1 is SGHTA and CDR2 is FQGNSA. The CDR3 nucleotides are TGTGCCAGCAGCCCCCGGACAGTAGATGGCTACACCTTC. Translating gives CASSPRTVDGYTF.

This sequence joins TRBV5-1 and TRBJ2-3; TRBD2 agrees at 12 bases. V gave up 6 bases and J gave up 5 bases; unmatched junction bases: 4. CDR1 is SGHRS, CDR2 YFSETQ, per germline. CDR3 length equals 14 residues. In nucleotides, the CDR3 is TGCGCCAGCACTAGCGGGAGGGGGCAAGATACGCAGTATTTT. It codes for CASTSGRGQDTQYF.

This rearrangement joins TRBV6-4 to TRBJ2-2, with D uncertain. Looked up from germline, CDR1 is MRHNA and CDR2 is SNTAGT. There are 13 residues in the CDR3. V was pared by 5 bases and J by 0 bases, with 4 bases between. In nucleotides, the CDR3 is TGTGCCAGCAGTCGCTCGAACACCGGGGAGCTGTTTTTT. The encoded protein is CASSRSNTGELFF.

The genes are TRBV28 and TRBJ1-4; no reliable D call. Looked up from germline, CDR1 is MDHEN and CDR2 is SYDVKM. Trimming cost V 2 bases and J 10 bases, with 8 bases left between them. The CDR3 is 12 amino acids. CDR3 sequence reads: CASSLKVGKLFF. The CDR3 DNA sequence: TGTGCCAGCAGTTTAAAGGTGGGAAAACTGTTTTTT. The whole variable domain, remainder taken from reference TRBV28 and TRBJ1-4, is DVKVTQSSRYLVKRTGEKVFLECVQDMDHENMFWYRQDPGLGLRLIYFSYDVKMKEKGDIPEGYSVSREKKERFSLILESASTNQTSMYLCASSLKVGKLFFGSGTQLSVL.

A word on this clone: This CDR3 is also generated by other DNA sequences in the sample. V and J are TRBV5-1 and TRBJ2-7; D is unresolved. Trimming removed 0 bases from V and 2 bases from J, with 6 bases in between. The CDR3 has 13 amino acids. Germline-derived CDR1 and CDR2 are SGHRS and YFSETQ. CDR3 sequence reads: CASSLAPAYEQYF. CDR3 sequence (DNA): TGCGCCAGCAGCTTGGCCCCGGCCTACGAGCAGTACTTC.

Comment on this clone: The DNA is left out, because the CDR3 cannot be placed on it with certainty; the CDR3 is given as TCRdb lists it. The chain is built from TRBV5-1 and TRBJ2-5; the table's D call, TRBD2, was not checked against the DNA. Inclusive of both ends, the CDR3 amounts to 12 amino acids. Germline values: CDR1 SGHRS, CDR2 YFSETQ. CDR3 region: CASSFGSGTTYF.

This clone was found once. This CDR3 reads CASSASLAGAGETQYF. The CDR3 nucleotides read TGTGCCAGCAGCGCTTCGCTAGCGGGAGCAGGGGAGACCCAGTACTTC. This rearrangement joins TRBV9 to TRBJ2-5; TRBD2 agrees at 10 bases. This CDR3 spans 16 amino acids. Germline CDR1 and CDR2: SGDLS and YYNGEE. V dropped 3 bases and J dropped 5; count of bases not matched to a gene: 10.

The V call is TRBV11-3, the J call TRBJ2-7; TRBD1 matches 9 bases. Unmatched junction bases numbered 5, after V lost 5 bases and J lost 3 bases. The germline gives CDR1 SGHNT, CDR2 YENEEA. The CDR3 sequence is 14 residues long. CDR3 bases: TGTGCCAGCAGCCTAAGACAGGGGGTCTACGAGCAGTACTTC. Its protein product is CASSLRQGVYEQYF.

The chain joins TRBV19 to TRBJ2-7; a possible D gene is TRBD2 (6 bases). The V end lost 4 bases, the J end lost 6 bases, and 16 bases lay between the germline ends. Germline loops: CDR1 LNHDA, CDR2 SQIVND (reference sequence). CDR3 size: 14 residues. The CDR3 DNA sequence: TGTGCCAGTAGTACCGACCGGGGGTCGGTCGAGCAGTACTTC. This codes for CASSTDRGSVEQYF.

The CDR3 region has the DNA TGTGCCAGCAGCCAAATACAGGGCGGGGAGCTGTTTTTT. Amino acids: CASSQIQGGELFF. The V call is TRBV4-2, the J call TRBJ2-2, with D perhaps matching TRBD1 (6 bases). Germline lookup yields CDR1 LGHNA and CDR2 YNFKEQ. The ends were cut back, 2 bases at V and 7 bases at J, with 8 bases in the middle. This CDR3 spans 13 amino acids.

This clone was detected only once. The rearrangement links TRBV9 to TRBJ2-6, with no clear D. The CDR3 spans 16 residues. Germline V gives CDR1 SGDLS, CDR2 YYNGEE. With 2 bases removed from V and 0 bases from J, the gap between germline ends came to 9 bases. The chain's CDR3 is CASSVDPSSGANVLTF. The CDR3 nucleotides read TGTGCCAGCAGCGTTGATCCCTCCTCTGGGGCCAACGTCCTGACTTTC.

CDR3 nucleotide sequence: TGTGCCAGCTCACAAACGAGCTCCTACGAGCAGTACTTC. Protein sequence: CASSQTSSYEQYF. The V and J genes are TRBV18 and TRBJ2-7; no definite D call. CDR3 size: 13 residues. The V gene lost 4 bases and the J gene lost 0 bases, with 7 bases spanning the gap. Germline lookup yields CDR1 KGHSH and CDR2 LQKENI.

The chain joins TRBV28 to TRBJ2-5; D may be TRBD1 or TRBD2 (7 bases each). The CDR3 is made up of 15 amino acids. The V end was cut by 3 bases, the J end by 4 bases, with 15 bases between. Germline CDR1 reads MDHEN; CDR2 reads SYDVKM. In nucleotides, the CDR3 is TGTGCCAGCAGTTTCATGGCAGGGGGGGCAGAGACCCAGTACTTC. It yields the protein CASSFMAGGAETQYF.

On this clone: In the same sample, other DNA sequences code for this CDR3. The V call is TRBV18, the J call TRBJ2-7; D may match TRBD1 or TRBD2 (5 bases each). This CDR3 spans 14 amino acids. The germline V gene has CDR1 KGHSH and CDR2 LQKENI. Trimming stripped 3 bases from V and 2 bases from J, with 11 bases between. The CDR3 protein is CASSPGTGTYEQYF. CDR3 bases: TGTGCCAGCTCACCCGGGACGGGGACCTACGAGCAGTACTTC.

V is TRBV7-8 and J is TRBJ2-2; D is unclear. Germline values: CDR1 SGHVS, CDR2 FQNEAQ. The CDR3 runs 15 residues. V lost 5 bases and J 1 base, leaving 11 bases between the germline ends. CDR3: CASSPITGNTGELFF. DNA of the CDR3: TGTGCCAGCAGCCCTATAACGGGGAACACCGGGGAGCTGTTTTTT.

This CDR3 is CASSEHGGPAGYNEQFF. The CDR3 DNA is TGTGCCAGCAGTGAACACGGAGGGCCAGCGGGGTACAATGAGCAGTTCTTC. The gene calls are TRBV6-1 and TRBJ2-1; 7 bases line up with TRBD2. The CDR3 has 17 amino acids. The J segment lost 4 bases and the V segment lost 2 bases, leaving 11 bases of the junction unmatched. CDR1 is MNHNS, CDR2 SASEGT, per germline.

Ten or more counts support this clone. Other DNA sequences in the same sample also yield this CDR3. The rearrangement joins TRBV28 to TRBJ2-4; tentatively, D is TRBD1 or TRBD2 (6 bases each). This CDR3 is 15 amino acids long. Trimming left V 3 bases short and J 2 bases short, with 11 bases between. Germline V gene data show CDR1 as MDHEN and CDR2 as SYDVKM. In nucleotides, the CDR3 is TGTGCCAGCAGTTTGGGGGGCGCTCCCAAAAACATTCAGTACTTC. Protein: CASSLGGAPKNIQYF.

This clone was seen more than once but under ten times. The rearrangement uses TRBV10-3 and TRBJ2-5; tentative D call: TRBD2 (5 bases). CDR3 size: 15 residues. The V and J ends lost 2 bases and 7 bases respectively, with 17 bases between them. Germline V lookup: CDR1 ENHRY, CDR2 SYGVKD. The CDR3 sequence is CAISEGEKNLGTQYF. DNA of the CDR3: TGTGCCATCAGTGAGGGGGAGAAGAACCTTGGGACCCAGTACTTC.

The chain employs TRBV25-1 and TRBJ2-5; 11 bases align to TRBD2. The V segment lost 4 bases and the J segment 2 bases; nucleotides outside the gene matches: 12. Germline V lookup: CDR1 MGHDK, CDR2 SYGVNS. This CDR3 is 18 amino acids long. CDR3: CASSGLAGKRRVQETQYF. The DNA of the CDR3 is TGTGCCAGCAGTGGACTAGCGGGAAAAAGAAGGGTTCAAGAGACCCAGTACTTC.

This sequence joins TRBV28 and TRBJ2-3, with D possibly being TRBD2 (5 bases). CDR3 length: 12 amino acids. The V gene's germline CDR1 is MDHEN and CDR2 SYDVKM. The germline V and J ends were trimmed by 6 bases and 1 base, with 5 bases remaining between them. The CDR3 DNA reads TGTGCCAGCAGCGGGGGCACAGATACGCAGTATTTT. This codes for CASSGGTDTQYF.

This clone was observed a handful of times. V usage is TRBV29-1 and J usage is TRBJ2-3; the D is unclear. Per germline, CDR1 SQVTM and CDR2 ANQGSEA. Trimming stripped 7 bases from V and 2 bases from J, with 10 bases between. There are 12 residues in the CDR3. The CDR3 DNA sequence: TGCAGCGGTGTGATTTACACAGATACGCAGTATTTT. The encoded protein is CSGVIYTDTQYF.

Note on this clone: A much larger clone sits a single nucleotide away, making a read error possible. The genes are TRBV5-1 and TRBJ1-1; no definite D call. Between the trimmed V and J ends, which lost 2 bases and 2 bases, there was a span of 1 base. The CDR3 spans 11 residues. Germline CDR1 is SGHRS and CDR2 is YFSETQ. CDR3 DNA sequence: TGCGCCAGCAGCTTCAACACTGAAGCTTTCTTT. This gives the protein CASSFNTEAFF.

The chain carries TRBV6-5 and TRBJ2-7, with no clear D. From germline, CDR1 is MNHEY and CDR2 SVGAGI. The CDR3 sequence is 14 residues long. The germline V and J ends were trimmed by 6 bases and 0 bases, with 12 bases remaining between them. This CDR3 reads CASRDWRASYEQYF. CDR3 nucleotide sequence: TGTGCCAGCAGAGACTGGAGAGCCTCCTACGAGCAGTACTTC.

This clone came up once. The chain recombines TRBV2 with TRBJ2-1; 10 bases are a match to TRBD2. This CDR3 is built from 15 residues. The V and J ends lost 8 bases and 7 bases, in that order; junction bases with no gene match: 11. Germline V gene sequence: CDR1 SNHLY, CDR2 FYNNEI. This CDR3 is CASASSGRGMNEQFF. CDR3 coding DNA: TGTGCCAGCGCTTCTAGCGGGAGAGGAATGAATGAGCAGTTCTTC. Drawing the rest from reference TRBV2 and TRBJ2-1, the complete variable domain is EPEVTQTPSHQVTQMGQEVILRCVPISNHLYFYWYRQILGQKVEFLVSFYNNEISEKSEIFDDQFSVERPDGSNFTLKIRSTKLEDSAMYFCASASSGRGMNEQFFGPGTRLTVL.